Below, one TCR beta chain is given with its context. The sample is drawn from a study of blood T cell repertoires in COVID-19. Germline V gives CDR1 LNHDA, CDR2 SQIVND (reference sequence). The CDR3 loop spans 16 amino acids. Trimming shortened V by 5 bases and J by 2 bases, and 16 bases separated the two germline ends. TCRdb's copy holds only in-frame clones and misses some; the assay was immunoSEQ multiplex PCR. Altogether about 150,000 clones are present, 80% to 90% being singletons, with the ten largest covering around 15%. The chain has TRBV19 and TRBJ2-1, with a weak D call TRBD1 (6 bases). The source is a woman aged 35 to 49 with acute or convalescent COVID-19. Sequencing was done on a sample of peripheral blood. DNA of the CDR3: TGTGCCAGTAGTGTAAACAGGGATCGGGCCTACAATGAGCAGTTCTTC. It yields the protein CASSVNRDRAYNEQFF.